This record looks at one T cell receptor (beta chain) sequence and its context. The data originate from a study of blood T cell repertoires in COVID-19. Whole-study context: Sources were T cells, B-cell-depleted T cells, or PBMCs; the material itself was cDNA or gDNA.

This CDR3 comprises 14 residues. V lost 3 bases, J lost 3 bases, and 10 bases lay in between. Germline V gene data show CDR1 as KGHSH and CDR2 as LQKENI. TCRdb keeps only in-frame clones here, not all; method: immunoSEQ multiplex PCR. In the table there are about 110,000 clones, approximately 85% of which are singletons. The sequence came from a human donor in a cohort sampled during active COVID-19. Sequencing was performed on peripheral blood. The chain joins TRBV18 to TRBJ2-3; D might be TRBD2 (5 bases). The CDR3: CASSPLASTDTQYF. Here the CDR3 DNA reads TGTGCCAGCTCACCTCTAGCCTCAACAGATACGCAGTATTTT.